This entry lists 25 T cell receptor beta chains sequenced from one sample in a study of cytomegalovirus exposure and HLA in healthy donors (TCRdb year 2017). Receptor amplification or capture employed the immunoSEQ multiplex PCR assay. For the multiplex PCR, a mixture combining 60 forward primers for TCR Vbeta segments and 13 reverse primers for TCR Jbeta segments was used. TCRdb re-hosts the immuneACCESS table, in-frame sequences only. Its copies lack some clones; in the studies checked, an unresolved V gene accounts for under half of them, and the cause for the rest is not known. In this sample the table shows 70,000 to 95,000 clones, approximately 80% of which occur a single time. The top ten hold approximately 2% of the sample. Source material: PBMCs. The receptors were gathered from a man between 18 and 35 years old in good health and CMV-seronegative.

This sequence joins TRBV5-4 and TRBJ1-2; no firm D call. CDR1 and CDR2 from the germline V gene are SGHNT and YYREEE (reference sequence). Trimming left V 0 bases short and J 8 bases short, with 11 bases between. CDR3 length equals 13 residues. In DNA form, the CDR3 reads TGTGCCAGCAGCTTGGACGGTGTATGGGGCTACACCTTC. Encoded protein: CASSLDGVWGYTF.

J is TRBJ2-7 and V is TRBV6-5; 7 nucleotides align to TRBD1. The CDR3 runs to 15 residues. V was pared by 4 bases and J by 4 bases, with 10 bases of the junction left unmatched. Germline V lookup: CDR1 MNHEY, CDR2 SVGAGI. In DNA form, the CDR3 reads TGTGCCAGCAGTTGGACAGGCCTTACGATTTACGAGCAGTACTTC. This codes for CASSWTGLTIYEQYF.

DNA of the CDR3: TGTGCCAGCAGCTTAGTCCGCGGAGGCGGCTACACCTTC. Its translation is CASSLVRGGGYTF. This chain connects TRBV7-8 to TRBJ1-2, with D hard to call. The V gene's germline CDR1 is SGHVS and CDR2 FQNEAQ. The CDR3 length is 13 residues. The V gene lost 1 base and the J gene lost 8 bases, with 11 bases spanning the gap.

The CDR3, as DNA: TGTGCCAGCAGCCAAGATAGGCAGCGGGGGCGTACAGATACGCAGTATTTT. Translation: CASSQDRQRGRTDTQYF. V gene TRBV4-2 combines with J gene TRBJ2-3; 8 bases match TRBD2. J gave up 3 bases and V 0 bases, and 8 bases lay outside the gene matches. CDR3 length: 17 amino acids. Per germline, CDR1 LGHNA and CDR2 YNFKEQ.

The chain links TRBV2 to TRBJ2-5; D might be TRBD1 (6 bases). The J call could be wrong; TRBJ2-7 is a better fit for the DNA end. This CDR3 is built from 13 residues. Germline CDR1 SNHLY, CDR2 FYNNEI. In DNA form, the CDR3 reads TGTGCCAGCGCCGGACAGTACGCAAGCGAGCAGTACTTC. This translates into CASAGQYASEQYF.

This clone was observed a few times. The rearrangement uses TRBV5-1 and TRBJ2-1; 8 bases are a match to TRBD2. Germline V lookup: CDR1 SGHRS, CDR2 YFSETQ. This CDR3 is 17 amino acids long. V shed 4 bases, J shed 1 base, and the junction held 10 bases outside the gene matches. The DNA for the CDR3 is TGCGCCAGCAGCCCCCTCGGACGGGAGGGATCCTACAATGAGCAGTTCTTC. Translating it yields CASSPLGREGSYNEQFF.

The chain carries TRBV5-5 and TRBJ1-1, with a possible D match to TRBD1 (5 bases). Germline V lookup: CDR1 SGHKS, CDR2 YYEKEE (reference sequence). Trimming pared 4 bases from V and 4 bases from J, leaving 20 bases between. The CDR3 contains 16 residues. CDR3 sequence (DNA): TGTGCCAGCAGCACACACTCCAGGGAATGGGGCACTGAAGCTTTCTTT. This codes for CASSTHSREWGTEAFF.

Comment on this clone: The junction and the germline gene differ at one end; a read error may be behind it. The chain couples TRBV27 to TRBJ1-5; D perhaps matches TRBD1 (5 bases). The CDR3 is 14 amino acids. Germline V lookup: CDR1 MNHEY, CDR2 SMNVEV (reference sequence). The CDR3 reads CASSLGWGRPILTF. The CDR3 region has the DNA TGTGCCAGCAGTTTAGGGTGGGGCAGGCCTATACTAACCTTT.

The J gene is TRBJ1-2, the V gene TRBV29-1, with D possibly matching TRBD1 (5 bases). Between the trimmed V and J ends, which lost 4 bases and 4 bases, there was a span of 13 bases. From germline, CDR1 is SQVTM and CDR2 ANQGSEA. The CDR3 loop spans 13 amino acids. The CDR3: CSVAGQGIYGYTF. Here the CDR3 DNA reads TGCAGCGTTGCCGGCCAGGGAATCTATGGCTACACCTTC.

V usage is TRBV7-9 and J usage is TRBJ2-1; D perhaps matches TRBD2 (6 bases). Germline CDR1 SEHNR, CDR2 FQNEAQ (reference sequence). Deletions cut 5 bases from V and 0 bases from J, with 11 bases between. This CDR3 contains 15 residues. The CDR3 loop is CASSNLAHSYNEQFF. As DNA, the CDR3 is TGTGCCAGCAGCAATCTAGCGCACTCCTACAATGAGCAGTTCTTC.

The chain carries TRBV30 and TRBJ2-1; 11 bases are a match to TRBD2. V trimming: 3 bases; J trimming: 5 bases; junction bases outside the gene matches: 6. Per the germline V gene, CDR1 is GTSNPN and CDR2 is SVGIG (reference sequence). The CDR3 consists of 15 residues. DNA of the CDR3: TGTGCCTGGAGCGCGACTAGCGGGGCCAACAATGAGCAGTTCTTC. This codes for CAWSATSGANNEQFF.

This chain joins TRBV7-9 and TRBJ1-4; TRBD1 agrees at 9 bases. The CDR3 contains 14 residues. Germline V lookup: CDR1 SEHNR, CDR2 FQNEAQ (reference sequence). Losses at the gene ends were 4 bases for V and 8 bases for J; bases not matched to a gene: 5. CDR3 in DNA: TGTGCCAGCAGCTCGGGGGACAGGGCGGAAAAACTGTTTTTT. This gives the protein CASSSGDRAEKLFF.

A single count supports this clone. The V gene is TRBV5-1, the J gene TRBJ2-3, with a weak D call TRBD1 (6 bases). Trimming removed 2 bases at V and 5 bases at J, with 9 bases between. CDR3 size: 13 residues. Germline loops: CDR1 SGHRS, CDR2 YFSETQ. DNA for the CDR3: TGCGCCAGCAGCTTTAGACAGGAAGATACGCAGTATTTT. This gives the protein CASSFRQEDTQYF.

This clone was detected a few times. The chain is built from TRBV9 and TRBJ1-1; 10 bases line up with TRBD1. The CDR3 loop spans 17 amino acids. Germline CDR1 SGDLS, CDR2 YYNGEE. V was clipped by 7 bases and J by 0 bases; unmatched bases: 12. The CDR3 loop is CASAPGTGVSLNTEAFF. The CDR3 DNA reads as TGTGCCAGCGCGCCCGGGACAGGGGTTTCATTGAACACTGAAGCTTTCTTT.

The V gene is TRBV28, the J gene TRBJ1-5; the match to TRBD1 covers 7 bases. Germline V lookup: CDR1 MDHEN, CDR2 SYDVKM. Trimming at V came to 6 bases and at J to 2 bases, leaving 16 bases not matched to a gene. The CDR3 length is 18 residues. The CDR3 sequence: CASSPGTATPRGNQPQHF. CDR3 nucleotide sequence: TGTGCCAGCAGCCCCGGGACAGCTACCCCACGGGGCAATCAGCCCCAGCATTTT.

This clone was seen a single time. DNA of the CDR3: TGTGCCAGCAGGCCAGACAGGGTTGTTACCTCCTACACCTTC. Amino acids: CASRPDRVVTSYTF. V usage is TRBV7-9 and J usage is TRBJ1-2; 7 bases match TRBD1. The CDR3 loop spans 14 amino acids. CDR1 is SEHNR and CDR2 is FQNEAQ in the germline V gene (reference sequence). Germline trimming cut 6 bases from V and 10 bases from J; bases unmatched to any gene: 14.

The chain links TRBV6-1 to TRBJ2-3, with 11 bases aligning to TRBD1. Germline lookup yields CDR1 MNHNS and CDR2 SASEGT. J was trimmed by 3 bases and V by 5 bases; bases with no gene match: 4. The CDR3 is 15 residues long. The CDR3 DNA reads TGTGCCAGCAGTACAGGGACAGGGGGAACAGATACGCAGTATTTT. This translates into CASSTGTGGTDTQYF.

The V call is TRBV30, the J call TRBJ1-2, with D possibly matching TRBD1 (5 bases). V shed 0 bases and J shed 5 bases, with 19 bases lying between them. The germline CDR1 and CDR2 sequences are GTSNPN and SVGIG (reference sequence). The CDR3 contains 16 residues. CDR3 DNA: TGTGCCTGGAGTGTTCCCGACAGCCTGAGGTTGTATGGCTACACCTTC. This codes for CAWSVPDSLRLYGYTF.

This sequence joins TRBV6-6 and TRBJ1-3; D not certain. The V and J ends lost 4 bases and 1 base respectively, with 2 bases between them. This CDR3 region has 12 residues. Germline V gene sequence: CDR1 MNHNY, CDR2 SVGAGI (reference sequence). CDR3 sequence reads: CASSLSGNTIYF. The CDR3 nucleotides are TGTGCCAGCAGTTTATCTGGAAACACCATATATTTT.

The chain has TRBV7-9 and TRBJ2-5, with 8 nucleotides matching TRBD2. The better agreement between TRBJ2-7 and the DNA end casts doubt on the J call. Germline-derived CDR1 and CDR2 are SEHNR and FQNEAQ (reference sequence). The CDR3 is made up of 14 amino acids. CDR3 nucleotide sequence: TGTGCCAGCAGCTTGACTAGCGAAACCTACGAGCAGTACTTC. Its translation: CASSLTSETYEQYF.

Worth noting for this clone: One junction end does not reproduce the germline sequence, and a read error may be involved. The genes are TRBV7-9 and TRBJ2-3; 7 bases are a match to TRBD2. Germline CDR1 SEHNR, CDR2 FQNEAQ (reference sequence). The CDR3 has 12 amino acids. The DNA of the CDR3 is TGTTCCAGCAGCCCCACTAGCGACACGCAGTATTTT. This sequence encodes CSSSPTSDTQYF.

The rearrangement joins TRBV5-1 to TRBJ2-1; 12 nucleotides match TRBD2. The CDR3 is 16 residues long. The germline V gene has CDR1 SGHRS and CDR2 YFSETQ. V gave up 0 bases and J gave up 4 bases; unmatched junction bases: 2. The CDR3 bases are TGCGCCAGCAGCTTGGAAACTAGCGGGGGGTACAATGAGCAGTTCTTC. Its translation is CASSLETSGGYNEQFF.

The V call is TRBV28, the J call TRBJ1-2, with a possible D match to TRBD1 (6 bases). V was shortened by 5 bases and J by 12 bases, with 13 bases between the two germline ends. The germline gives CDR1 MDHEN, CDR2 SYDVKM. The CDR3 runs to 11 residues. CDR3 sequence reads: CASSRGTYDTF. The DNA for the CDR3 is TGTGCCAGCAGTCGAGGGACATATGACACCTTC.

The chain employs TRBV5-5 and TRBJ2-1; the D gene is possibly TRBD1 (5 bases). V lost 3 bases and J lost 8, with 24 bases in between. CDR3 length: 17 amino acids. CDR1 SGHKS and CDR2 YYEKEE come from the germline V gene (reference sequence). The CDR3 nucleotides are TGTGCCAGCAGCTGGGCGCCAAGGCAGGGTAAATTCGATGAGCAGTTCTTC. This gives the protein CASSWAPRQGKFDEQFF.

The rearrangement uses TRBV30 and TRBJ1-2, with D tentatively TRBD1 (6 bases). The germline gives CDR1 GTSNPN, CDR2 SVGIG (reference sequence). V was clipped by 0 bases and J by 3 bases, with 8 bases between them. This CDR3 has 13 residues. The CDR3, as DNA: TGTGCCTGGAGTGTACAGGGCGACTATGGCTACACCTTC. It yields the protein CAWSVQGDYGYTF.